These 13 T cell receptor beta chains originate from one sample sequenced in a study of tumor and adjacent non-tumor tissue in lung cancer. This sample's RNA came from whole unsorted tissue. This non-tumor lung sample came from over 3 cm beyond the tumor edge. Three rounds of nested PCR, following a modified ARM-PCR protocol, produced the TCRbeta library. Each CDR3 protein gets one entry after TCRdb re-called the multiplex PCR reads with MiXCR. The table includes some 100,000 distinct CDR3 sequences, more than 55% detected once. Sequencing was done on a sample of distant non-tumor lung tissue. These receptors all come from a man in his thirties or forties with non-small cell lung cancer.

This clonotype was detected only once. In this CDR3 the conserved last residue, phenylalanine or tryptophan, is missing, so a read error is likely. Because the CDR3's place on the DNA is in doubt, the DNA is left out and the CDR3 is given as listed by TCRdb. J is TRBJ2-3 and V is TRBV11-2; TRBD1, the table's D call, lacks a check against the DNA. Termini included, the CDR3 measures 13 amino acids. Germline CDR1 SGHAT, CDR2 FQNNGV. The CDR3 reads CASSQRERGRQCL.

The chain combines TRBV18 with TRBJ2-7, with TRBD2 identical over 9 bases. The CDR3 covers 15 residues. The trim removed 0 bases at V and 4 bases at J, leaving 4 bases unmatched. Germline lookup yields CDR1 KGHSH and CDR2 LQKENI. Written as DNA, the CDR3 is TGTGCCAGCTCACCACCGGGACTAGCTGATTACGAGCAGTACTTC. Its translation: CASSPPGLADYEQYF.

Concerning this clonotype itself: A read error may account for a junction end that differs from germline. This chain links TRBV20-1 with TRBJ2-7, with D possibly matching TRBD2 (6 bases). Germline V gene lookup returns CDR1 DFQATT and CDR2 SNEGSKA (reference sequence). CDR3 size: 13 residues. CDR3 in DNA: TGCAGTGCTCCCGGGGGAAGCCTCTACGAGCGGTACTTC. Residues: CSAPGGSLYERYF.

This clonotype appeared a few times. This chain joins TRBV12-3 or TRBV12-4 and TRBJ2-2; TRBD1 aligns across 7 bases. Trimming cost V 6 bases and J 0 bases; bases outside gene matches: 10. The CDR3 is 17 amino acids. CDR3 region: CASSMLTGTANTGELFF. The CDR3 DNA follows: TGTGCCAGCAGCATGCTGACCGGGACAGCGAACACCGGGGAGCTGTTTTTT.

A word on this clonotype: Compared with germline, one end of the junction differs, possibly owing to a read error. The chain joins TRBV4-1 to TRBJ1-1; a possible D gene is TRBD1 (5 bases). In germline, CDR1 is MGHRA, CDR2 YSYEKL. There are 15 residues in the CDR3. The CDR3 DNA is TGCGCCAGCAGCCAAGATGCCAGGGCAGACACCGAAGCTTTCTTT. Residues: CASSQDARADTEAFF.

Concerning this clonotype itself: One junction end does not reproduce the germline sequence, and a read error may be involved. The chain combines TRBV20-1 with TRBJ1-4, with D uncertain. The CDR3 loop spans 15 amino acids. Germline-derived CDR1 and CDR2 are DFQATT and SNEGSKA (reference sequence). The CDR3 loop reads CGARPPAGTNEKLFF. The CDR3 nucleotides read TGCGGTGCTAGACCCCCTGCTGGAACTAATGAAAAACTGTTTTTT.

In regard to this clonotype: The junction shows a germline mismatch at one end, possibly a read error. The genes are TRBV10-3 and TRBJ1-2; the D is unclear. This CDR3 region has 14 residues. Germline values: CDR1 ENHRY, CDR2 SYGVKD. CDR3 nucleotide sequence: TGTGCCATCGGTGAAGGAGGCTCGTACTATGGCTACACCTTC. Encoded protein: CAIGEGGSYYGYTF.

This clonotype occurred once. A read error may account for a junction end that differs from germline. The rearrangement links TRBV10-2 to TRBJ2-3; D unclear. The CDR3 is made up of 11 amino acids. CDR1 WSHSY and CDR2 SAAADI come from the germline V gene. The CDR3 reads CTSRITNTQYF. The CDR3 region has the DNA TGCACCAGCAGGATTACAAATACACAGTATTTT.

About this clonotype itself: One end of the junction varies from germline; a read error may be responsible. The rearrangement links TRBV6-5 to TRBJ2-1; 7 nucleotides align to TRBD1. There are 14 residues in the CDR3. Germline CDR1 is MNHEY and CDR2 is SVGAGI. The CDR3 nucleotides read TGTGTCAGCAGTTACTGGCAGGGGGACAATGAGAAGTTCTTC. This encodes CVSSYWQGDNEKFF.

Worth noting for this clonotype: Since no conserved phenylalanine or tryptophan closes the CDR3, a read error is the likely cause. The rearrangement joins TRBV11-2 to TRBJ2-3; the match to TRBD2 covers 7 bases. This CDR3 contains 15 residues. Germline V gene sequence: CDR1 SGHAT, CDR2 FQNNGV. V trimming: 6 bases; J trimming: 0 bases; junction bases outside the gene matches: 6. CDR3 protein: CASSHSGPSTDTQYL. Written as DNA, the CDR3 is TGTGCCAGCAGTCATAGCGGGCCTAGCACAGATACGCAGTATTTG.

CDR3 coding DNA: TGTGCCAGCACCACGACAGGGCACGAGCAGTACTTC. It is translated as CASTTTGHEQYF. The J gene is TRBJ2-7, the V gene TRBV6-5, with 7 bases matching TRBD1. V trimming: 7 bases; J trimming: 5 bases; junction bases outside the gene matches: 5. CDR3 length equals 12 residues. Germline V gene sequence: CDR1 MNHEY, CDR2 SVGAGI.

In the case of this clonotype: A junction end diverges from the germline sequence, so it may reflect a read error. V is TRBV11-2 and J is TRBJ2-5; D perhaps matches TRBD2 (6 bases). Germline CDR1 and CDR2: SGHAT and FQNNGV. CDR3 size: 15 residues. The CDR3, as DNA: TGTGCCGGCAGCTCCCGCCCGGGAGAACAAGAGATCCAGTACTTC. Encoded protein: CAGSSRPGEQEIQYF.

The V and J genes are TRBV20-1 and TRBJ1-5; D not certain. The germline gives CDR1 DFQATT, CDR2 SNEGSKA (reference sequence). The CDR3 has 15 residues. V shed 0 bases and J shed 6 bases, with 15 bases lying between them. CDR3 in amino acids: CSARDPGRVAQPQHF. In nucleotides, the CDR3 is TGCAGTGCTAGAGATCCAGGTAGGGTGGCTCAGCCCCAGCATTTT.